This T cell receptor beta chain comes out of a study of cytomegalovirus exposure and HLA in healthy donors. Study in general: In terms of ancestry, the Caucasian-associated cluster contained roughly 80% of the roughly 360 genotyped donors.

There are 15 residues in the CDR3. Germline CDR1 reads SGHNT; CDR2 reads YYREEE (reference sequence). V gave up 4 bases and J gave up 2 bases; unmatched junction bases: 2. On this clone: The antigen is not known.

Study results and caveats: Evidence from a later analysis indicated that most CMV-associated TCR beta chains looked HLA-restricted. Later work showed greater clonal expansion in HLA-associated TCR beta chains than in equally common others. There were some public TCRs occurring in many donors, but most TCR sequences were rare.

60 Vbeta and 13 Jbeta primers were used in PCR. TCRdb keeps only in-frame clones here, not all; method: immunoSEQ multiplex PCR. The repertoire consists of approximately 100,000 clones, with 79% occurring once and the leading ten covering approximately 4.2%. This clonotype was obtained from a female donor in good health and CMV-seropositive. Sequencing used PBMCs. This chain joins TRBV5-4 and TRBJ1-6; TRBD1 matches 8 bases. The CDR3, as DNA: TGTGCCAGCAGCAGGGACAGGCCCTATAATTCACCCCTCCACTTT. Encoded protein: CASSRDRPYNSPLHF.